This T cell receptor (beta chain) originates from a study of post-analysis software for immune sequencing data. Turning to the study itself: Included courses were relapsing-remitting and secondary progressive multiple sclerosis; progressive-relapsing multiple sclerosis was also included.

This clonotype has more than one count but fewer than ten. Its antigen remains unidentified. V was clipped by 3 bases and J by 2 bases; unmatched bases: 17. The CDR3 covers 19 residues. CDR1 SEHNR and CDR2 FQNEAQ come from the germline V gene (reference sequence). The TCR beta cDNA libraries carried unique molecular identifiers. Using its own MiXCR run on the PCR reads, TCRdb lists one record per CDR3 protein. Seen here are about 500,000 distinct CDR3 sequences, less than 45% observed once, and the top ten hold 9.5% to 13%. Regarding the study as a whole: The F measure placed samples prepared in the same batch into strongly shared clusters. Controls showed lower frequencies than patients for five TRBV segments, and TRBV5-6, TRBV5-1 and TRBV20-1 were among these. Significantly lower normalized Chao1 diversity was found in patients with multiple sclerosis relative to controls.

The TCR comes from a girl under 18 with multiple sclerosis. The genes are TRBV7-9 and TRBJ2-3; 7 bases fit TRBD1. The specimen sequenced was blood. The DNA of the CDR3 is TGTGCCAGCAGCTTCCGGACAGGAAGGGTTGTGGCAAACACAGATACGCAGTATTTT. It specifies CASSFRTGRVVANTDTQYF.